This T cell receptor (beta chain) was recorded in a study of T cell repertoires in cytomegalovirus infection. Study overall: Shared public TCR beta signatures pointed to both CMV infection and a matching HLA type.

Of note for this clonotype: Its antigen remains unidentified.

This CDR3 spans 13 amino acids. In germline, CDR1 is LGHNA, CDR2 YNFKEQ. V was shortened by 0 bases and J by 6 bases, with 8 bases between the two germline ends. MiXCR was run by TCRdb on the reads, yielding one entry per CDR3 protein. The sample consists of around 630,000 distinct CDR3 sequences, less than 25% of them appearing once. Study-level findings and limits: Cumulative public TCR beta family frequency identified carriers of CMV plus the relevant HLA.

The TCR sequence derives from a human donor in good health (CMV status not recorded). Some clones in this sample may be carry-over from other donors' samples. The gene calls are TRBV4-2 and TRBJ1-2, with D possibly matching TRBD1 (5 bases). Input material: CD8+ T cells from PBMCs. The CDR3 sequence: CASSQERGHGYTF. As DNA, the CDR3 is TGTGCCAGCAGCCAAGAACGGGGCCATGGCTACACCTTC.